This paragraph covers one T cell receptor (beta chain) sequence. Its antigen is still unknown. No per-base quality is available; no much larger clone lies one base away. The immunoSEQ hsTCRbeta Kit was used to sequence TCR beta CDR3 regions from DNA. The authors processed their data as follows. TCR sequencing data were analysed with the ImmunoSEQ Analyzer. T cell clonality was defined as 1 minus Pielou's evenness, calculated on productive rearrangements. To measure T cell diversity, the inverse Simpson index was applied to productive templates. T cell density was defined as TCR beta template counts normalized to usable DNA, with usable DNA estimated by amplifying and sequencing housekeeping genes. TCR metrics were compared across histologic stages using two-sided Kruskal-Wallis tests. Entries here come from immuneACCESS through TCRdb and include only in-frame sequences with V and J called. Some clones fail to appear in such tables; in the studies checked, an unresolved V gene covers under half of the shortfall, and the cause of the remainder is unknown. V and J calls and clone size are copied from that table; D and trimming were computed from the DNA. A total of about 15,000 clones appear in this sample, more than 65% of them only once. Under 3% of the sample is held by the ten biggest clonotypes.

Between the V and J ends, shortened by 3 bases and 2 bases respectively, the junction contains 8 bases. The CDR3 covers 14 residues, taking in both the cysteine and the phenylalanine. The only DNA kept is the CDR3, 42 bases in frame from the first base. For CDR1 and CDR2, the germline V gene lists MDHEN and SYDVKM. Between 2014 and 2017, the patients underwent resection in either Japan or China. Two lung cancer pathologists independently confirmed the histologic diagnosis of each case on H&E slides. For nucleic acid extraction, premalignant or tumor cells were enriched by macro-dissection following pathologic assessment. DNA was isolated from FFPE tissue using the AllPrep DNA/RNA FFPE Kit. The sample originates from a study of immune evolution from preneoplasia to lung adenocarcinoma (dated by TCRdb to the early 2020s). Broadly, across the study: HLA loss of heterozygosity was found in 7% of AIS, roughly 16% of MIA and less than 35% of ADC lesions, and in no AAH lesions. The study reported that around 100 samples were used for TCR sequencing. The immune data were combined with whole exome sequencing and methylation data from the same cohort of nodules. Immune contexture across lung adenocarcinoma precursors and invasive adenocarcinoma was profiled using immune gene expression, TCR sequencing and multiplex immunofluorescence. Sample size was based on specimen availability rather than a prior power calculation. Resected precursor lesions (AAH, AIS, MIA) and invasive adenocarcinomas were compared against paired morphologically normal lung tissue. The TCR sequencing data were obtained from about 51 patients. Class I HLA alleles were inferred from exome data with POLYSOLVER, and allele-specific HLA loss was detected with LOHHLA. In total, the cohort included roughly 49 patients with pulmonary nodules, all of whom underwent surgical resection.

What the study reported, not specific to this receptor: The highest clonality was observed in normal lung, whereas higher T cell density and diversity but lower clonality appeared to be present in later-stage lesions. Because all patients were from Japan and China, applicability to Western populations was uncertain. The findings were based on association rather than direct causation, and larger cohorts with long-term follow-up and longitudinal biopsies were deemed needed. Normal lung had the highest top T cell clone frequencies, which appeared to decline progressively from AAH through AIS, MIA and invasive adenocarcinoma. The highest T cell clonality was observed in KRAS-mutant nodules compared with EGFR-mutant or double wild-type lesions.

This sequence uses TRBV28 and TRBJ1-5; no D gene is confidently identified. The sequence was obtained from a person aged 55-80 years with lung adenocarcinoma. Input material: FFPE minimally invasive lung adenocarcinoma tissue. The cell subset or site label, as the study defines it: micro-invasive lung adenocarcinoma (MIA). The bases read TGTGCCAGCAGTTTCGGTTGGGGCAATCAGCCCCAGCATTTT. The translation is CASSFGWGNQPQHF.